These 10 T cell receptor beta chains came from one sample sequenced in a study of PD-1 blockade in classical Hodgkin lymphoma. The protocol was immunoSEQ multiplex PCR, while the TCRdb copy is restricted to in-frame clones and leaves out a portion. The sample holds about 37,000 clones, over 60% seen once. Each patient's relapse followed autologous stem cell transplantation, and brentuximab vedotin exposure varied. The material sequenced was peripheral blood mononuclear cells (PBMCs), taken before the second cycle of nivolumab. The receptors originated from a human donor with classical Hodgkin lymphoma.

CDR3 amino acids: CASSINYGERTQYF. Here the CDR3 DNA reads TGTGCCAGCAGCATTAACTACGGAGAAAGGACCCAGTACTTC. The J gene is TRBJ2-5, the V gene TRBV7-9, with unresolved D. CDR3 length equals 14 residues. Trimming pared 5 bases from V and 7 bases from J, leaving 17 bases between. Germline assignment: CDR1 SEHNR and CDR2 FQNEAQ (reference sequence).

The V and J genes are TRBV6-1 and TRBJ1-2, with D unresolved. The germline CDR1 and CDR2 sequences are MNHNS and SASEGT. There are 11 residues in the CDR3. With 8 bases removed from V and 4 bases from J, the gap between germline ends came to 8 bases. CDR3 DNA sequence: TGTGCCAGCGGACGGGGCTATGGCTACACCTTC. Translation: CASGRGYGYTF.

The rearrangement links TRBV6-5 to TRBJ2-3; D call uncertain. The CDR3 has 11 amino acids. CDR1 MNHEY and CDR2 SVGAGI come from the germline V gene. Between the trimmed V and J ends, which lost 6 bases and 5 bases, there was a span of 6 bases. The CDR3 region is CASSSGDTQYF. For the CDR3, the DNA is TGTGCCAGCAGCTCGGGAGATACGCAGTATTTT.

J is TRBJ1-5 and V is TRBV7-9, with 7 bases matching TRBD1. The J segment lost 4 bases and the V segment lost 3 bases, leaving 12 bases of the junction unmatched. The CDR3 loop spans 17 amino acids. The germline CDR1 and CDR2 sequences are SEHNR and FQNEAQ (reference sequence). In DNA, the CDR3 is TGTGCCAGCAGCTTGACTCCAATCGGGACAGAAAATCAGCCCCAGCATTTT. It translates to CASSLTPIGTENQPQHF.

This sequence joins TRBV15 and TRBJ1-4; D not certain. This CDR3 has 15 residues. CDR1 LNHNV and CDR2 YYDKDF come from the germline V gene (reference sequence). Trimming took 3 bases from V and 8 from J, leaving 16 bases between them. The CDR3 region is CATSRDGGPGEKLFF. The DNA of the CDR3 is TGTGCCACCAGCAGGGACGGAGGGCCGGGGGAAAAACTGTTTTTT.

This clone has only a few counts. The chain combines TRBV6-5 with TRBJ2-3, with TRBD2 identical over 7 bases. V lost 8 bases, J lost 4 bases, and 9 bases stayed unmatched. Germline lookup yields CDR1 MNHEY and CDR2 SVGAGI. The length of the CDR3 is 14 residues. The CDR3 DNA sequence: TGTGCCAGCGGGCGGGTAGCGGGTTCAGATACGCAGTATTTT. It encodes CASGRVAGSDTQYF.

In this sample, this clone turned up once. The chain combines TRBV5-6 with TRBJ2-1; 9 nucleotides match TRBD1. The CDR3 is 17 residues long. CDR1 SGHDT and CDR2 YYEEEE come from the germline V gene. The J segment lost 4 bases and the V segment lost 1 base, leaving 9 bases of the junction unmatched. The CDR3, as DNA: TGTGCCAGCAGCTTGTTGGCTGGGACAGGGATTTACAATGAGCAGTTCTTC. This gives the protein CASSLLAGTGIYNEQFF.

This clone appeared once. V gene TRBV7-2 combines with J gene TRBJ2-3, with 11 nucleotides matching TRBD2. Germline V gene lookup returns CDR1 SGHTA and CDR2 FQGNSA. V lost 0 bases and J lost 10; bases outside the gene matches: 3. The CDR3 length is 14 residues. DNA of the CDR3: TGTGCCAGCAGCTTAGCTGCTAGCGGGAGGCCGCAGTATTTT. Protein product: CASSLAASGRPQYF.

This rearrangement joins TRBV11-2 to TRBJ2-1, with 10 bases matching TRBD2. This CDR3 contains 16 residues. Germline V CDR1 and CDR2: SGHAT, FQNNGV. With 1 base clipped from V and 5 bases from J, the junction kept 5 bases outside the gene matches. CDR3 coding DNA: TGTGCCAGCAGCTTAGGGTCTAGCGGGGGCCACAATGAGCAGTTCTTC. Protein: CASSLGSSGGHNEQFF.

Points on this clone: A junction boundary mismatches the germline segment, possibly from a read error. The chain recombines TRBV6-6 with TRBJ1-6, with TRBD1 as a possible D gene (6 bases). The CDR3 is 13 amino acids. Looked up from germline, CDR1 is MNHNY and CDR2 is SVGAGI (reference sequence). For the CDR3, the DNA is TGTGCCATCAAGGACAGCAATAATTCACCCCCCCACTTT. It codes for CAIKDSNNSPPHF.